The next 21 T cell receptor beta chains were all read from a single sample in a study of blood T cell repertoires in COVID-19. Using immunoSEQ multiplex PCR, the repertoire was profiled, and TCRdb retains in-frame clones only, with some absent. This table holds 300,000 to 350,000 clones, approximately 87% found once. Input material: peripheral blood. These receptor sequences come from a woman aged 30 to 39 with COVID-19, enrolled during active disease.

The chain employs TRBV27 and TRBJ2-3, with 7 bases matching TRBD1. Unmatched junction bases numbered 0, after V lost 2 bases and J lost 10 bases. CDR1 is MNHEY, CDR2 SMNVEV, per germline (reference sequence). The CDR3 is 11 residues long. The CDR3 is CASSLQGAQYF. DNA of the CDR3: TGTGCCAGCAGTTTACAGGGGGCGCAGTATTTT.

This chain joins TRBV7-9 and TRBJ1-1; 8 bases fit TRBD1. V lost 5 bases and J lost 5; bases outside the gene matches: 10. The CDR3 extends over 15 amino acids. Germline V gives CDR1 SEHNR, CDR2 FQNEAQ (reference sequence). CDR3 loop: CASSQDGQGGTEAFF. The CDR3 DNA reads TGTGCCAGCAGCCAAGACGGACAGGGAGGGACTGAAGCTTTCTTT.

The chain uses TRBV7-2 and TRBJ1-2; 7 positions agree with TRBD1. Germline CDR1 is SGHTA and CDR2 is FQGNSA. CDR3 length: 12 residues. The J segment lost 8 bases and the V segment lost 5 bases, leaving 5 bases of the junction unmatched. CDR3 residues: CASSRGGAGYTF. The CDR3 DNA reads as TGTGCCAGCAGCCGAGGGGGCGCAGGCTACACCTTC.

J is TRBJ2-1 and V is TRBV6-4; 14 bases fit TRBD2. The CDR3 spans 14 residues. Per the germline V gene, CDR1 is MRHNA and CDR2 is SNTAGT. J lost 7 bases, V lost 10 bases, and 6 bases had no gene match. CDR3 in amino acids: CATRLAGGSNEQFF. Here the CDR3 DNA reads TGTGCCACTCGACTAGCGGGAGGGAGTAATGAGCAGTTCTTC.

The CDR3 loop reads CASTYTGGGYGYTF. The CDR3 region has the DNA TGTGCCAGCACTTACACAGGGGGCGGATATGGCTACACCTTC. The rearrangement uses TRBV28 and TRBJ1-2; 9 bases align to TRBD1. The germline V gene has CDR1 MDHEN and CDR2 SYDVKM. The trim removed 7 bases at V and 5 bases at J, leaving 8 bases unmatched. CDR3 length: 14 residues.

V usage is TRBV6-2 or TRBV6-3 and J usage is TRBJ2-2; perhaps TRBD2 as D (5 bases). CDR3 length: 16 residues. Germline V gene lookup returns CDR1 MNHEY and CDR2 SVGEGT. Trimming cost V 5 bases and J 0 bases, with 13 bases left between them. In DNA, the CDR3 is TGTGCCAGCAGTACCTCTGCGGGCGCGAACACCGGGGAGCTGTTTTTT. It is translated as CASSTSAGANTGELFF.

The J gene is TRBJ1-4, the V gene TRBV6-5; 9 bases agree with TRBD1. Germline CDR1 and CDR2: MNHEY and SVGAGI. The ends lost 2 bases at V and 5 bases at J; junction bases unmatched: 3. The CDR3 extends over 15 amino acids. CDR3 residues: CASSYRQGGNEKLFF. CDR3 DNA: TGTGCCAGCAGTTACCGACAGGGGGGGAATGAAAAACTGTTTTTT.

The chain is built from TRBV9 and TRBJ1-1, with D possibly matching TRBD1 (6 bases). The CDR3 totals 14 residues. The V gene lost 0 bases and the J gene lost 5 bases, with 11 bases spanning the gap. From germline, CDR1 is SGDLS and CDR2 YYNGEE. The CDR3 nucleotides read TGTGCCAGCAGCGTAGCAGGGGAGGGGACTGAAGCTTTCTTT. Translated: CASSVAGEGTEAFF.

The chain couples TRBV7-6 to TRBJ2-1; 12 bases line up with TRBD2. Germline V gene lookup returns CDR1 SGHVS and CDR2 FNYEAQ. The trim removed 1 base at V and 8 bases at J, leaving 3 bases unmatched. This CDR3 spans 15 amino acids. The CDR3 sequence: CASSLVGLAGDEQFF. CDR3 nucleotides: TGTGCCAGCAGCTTAGTGGGACTAGCGGGCGATGAGCAGTTCTTC.

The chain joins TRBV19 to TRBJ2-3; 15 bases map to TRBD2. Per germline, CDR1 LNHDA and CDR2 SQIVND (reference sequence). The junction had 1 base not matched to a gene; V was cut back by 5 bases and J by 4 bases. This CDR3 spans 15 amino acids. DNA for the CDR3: TGTGCCAGTAGTGGGACTAGCGGGAGGTCAGATACGCAGTATTTT. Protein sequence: CASSGTSGRSDTQYF.

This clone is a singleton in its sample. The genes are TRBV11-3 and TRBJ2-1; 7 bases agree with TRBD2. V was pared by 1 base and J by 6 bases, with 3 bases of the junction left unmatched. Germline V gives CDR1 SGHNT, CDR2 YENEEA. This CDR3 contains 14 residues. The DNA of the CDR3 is TGTGCCAGCAGCTTAGTGCCGGGAGGCAATGAGCAGTTCTTC. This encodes CASSLVPGGNEQFF.

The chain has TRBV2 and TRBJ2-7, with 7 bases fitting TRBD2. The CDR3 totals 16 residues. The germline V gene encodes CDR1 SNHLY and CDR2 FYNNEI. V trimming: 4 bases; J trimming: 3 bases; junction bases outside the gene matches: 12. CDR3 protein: CASSGGGERAHYEQYF. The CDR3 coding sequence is TGTGCCAGCAGTGGGGGGGGTGAGCGGGCTCACTACGAGCAGTACTTC.

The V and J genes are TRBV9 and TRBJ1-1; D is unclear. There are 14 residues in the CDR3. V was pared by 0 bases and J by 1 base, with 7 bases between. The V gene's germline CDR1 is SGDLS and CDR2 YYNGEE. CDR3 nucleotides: TGTGCCAGCAGCGTAGCGAGTAGGAACACTGAAGCTTTCTTT. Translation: CASSVASRNTEAFF. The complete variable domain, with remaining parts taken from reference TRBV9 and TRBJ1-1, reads DSGVTQTPKHLITATGQRVTLRCSPRSGDLSVYWYQQSLDQGLQFLIQYYNGEERAKGNILERFSAQQFPDLHSELNLSSLELGDSALYFCASSVASRNTEAFFGQGTRLTVV.

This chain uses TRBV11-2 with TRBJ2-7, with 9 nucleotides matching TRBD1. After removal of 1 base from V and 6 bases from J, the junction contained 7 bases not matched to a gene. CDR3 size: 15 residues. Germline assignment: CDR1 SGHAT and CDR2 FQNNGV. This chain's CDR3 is CASSLAPETGGEQYF. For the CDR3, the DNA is TGTGCCAGCAGCTTAGCCCCCGAGACAGGGGGCGAGCAGTACTTC.

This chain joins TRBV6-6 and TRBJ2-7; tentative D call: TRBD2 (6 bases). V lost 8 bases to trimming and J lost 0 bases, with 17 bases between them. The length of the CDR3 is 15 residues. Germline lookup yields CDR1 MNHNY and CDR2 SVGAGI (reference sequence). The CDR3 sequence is CASESSGIGSYEQYF. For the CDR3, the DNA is TGTGCCAGCGAAAGTAGCGGCATAGGCTCCTACGAGCAGTACTTC.

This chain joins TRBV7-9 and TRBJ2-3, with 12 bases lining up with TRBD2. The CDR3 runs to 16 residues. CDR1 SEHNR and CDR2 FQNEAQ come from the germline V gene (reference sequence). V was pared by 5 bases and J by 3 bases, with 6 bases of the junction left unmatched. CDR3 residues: CASSPSTSGRTDTQYF. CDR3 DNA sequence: TGTGCCAGCAGCCCTTCCACTAGCGGGAGGACAGATACGCAGTATTTT.

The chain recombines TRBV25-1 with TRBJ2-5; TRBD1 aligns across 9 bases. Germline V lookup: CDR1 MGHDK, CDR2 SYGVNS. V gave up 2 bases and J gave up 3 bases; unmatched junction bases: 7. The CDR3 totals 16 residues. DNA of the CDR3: TGTGCCAGCAGTGAAGTTAGACAGGGGGAAGAAGAGACCCAGTACTTC. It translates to CASSEVRQGEEETQYF.

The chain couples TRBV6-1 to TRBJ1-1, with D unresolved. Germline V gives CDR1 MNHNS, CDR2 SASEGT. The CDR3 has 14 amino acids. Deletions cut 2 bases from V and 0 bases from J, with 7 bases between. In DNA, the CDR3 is TGTGCCAGCAGTGAAAAAAGCATGAACACTGAAGCTTTCTTT. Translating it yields CASSEKSMNTEAFF.

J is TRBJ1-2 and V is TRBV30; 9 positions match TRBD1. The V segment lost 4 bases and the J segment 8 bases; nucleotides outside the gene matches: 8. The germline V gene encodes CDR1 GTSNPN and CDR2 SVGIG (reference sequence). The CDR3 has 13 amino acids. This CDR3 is CAWIRDRVRGYTF. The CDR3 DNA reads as TGTGCCTGGATCCGGGACAGGGTGAGAGGCTACACCTTC.

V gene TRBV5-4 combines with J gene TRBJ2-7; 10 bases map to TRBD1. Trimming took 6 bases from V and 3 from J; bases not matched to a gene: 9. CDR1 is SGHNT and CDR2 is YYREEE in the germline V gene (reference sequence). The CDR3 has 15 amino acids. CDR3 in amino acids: CASKPGQGKDYEQYF. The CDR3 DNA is TGTGCCAGCAAACCGGGACAGGGGAAGGACTACGAGCAGTACTTC.

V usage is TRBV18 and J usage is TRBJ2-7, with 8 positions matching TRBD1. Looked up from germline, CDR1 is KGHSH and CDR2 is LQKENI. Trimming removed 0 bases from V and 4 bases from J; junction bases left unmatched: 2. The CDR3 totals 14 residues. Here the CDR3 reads CASSPPQGAYEQYF. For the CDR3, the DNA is TGTGCCAGCTCACCACCGCAGGGGGCTTACGAGCAGTACTTC.